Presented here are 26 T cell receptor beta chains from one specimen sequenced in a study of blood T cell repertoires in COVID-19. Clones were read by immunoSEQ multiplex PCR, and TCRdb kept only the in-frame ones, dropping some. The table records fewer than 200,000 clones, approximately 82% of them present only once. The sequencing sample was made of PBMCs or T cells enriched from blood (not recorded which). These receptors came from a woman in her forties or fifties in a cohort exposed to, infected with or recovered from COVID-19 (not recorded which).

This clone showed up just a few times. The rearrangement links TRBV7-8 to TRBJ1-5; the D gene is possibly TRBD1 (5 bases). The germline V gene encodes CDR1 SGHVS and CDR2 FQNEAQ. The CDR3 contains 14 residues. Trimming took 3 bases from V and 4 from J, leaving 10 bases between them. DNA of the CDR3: TGTGCCAGCAGCTTTAGGGGTCCGAATCAGCCCCAGCATTTT. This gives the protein CASSFRGPNQPQHF.

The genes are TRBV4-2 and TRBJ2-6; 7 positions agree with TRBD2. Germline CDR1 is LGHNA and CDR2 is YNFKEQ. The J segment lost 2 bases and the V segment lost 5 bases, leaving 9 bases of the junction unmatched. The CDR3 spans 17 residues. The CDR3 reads CASSFRAGTTGANVLTF. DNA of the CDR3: TGTGCCAGCAGCTTCCGAGCCGGGACTACTGGGGCCAACGTCCTGACTTTC.

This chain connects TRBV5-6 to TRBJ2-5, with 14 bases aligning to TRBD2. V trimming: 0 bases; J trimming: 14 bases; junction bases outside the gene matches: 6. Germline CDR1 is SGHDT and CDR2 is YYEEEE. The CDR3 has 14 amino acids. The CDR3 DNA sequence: TGTGCCAGCAGCTTGGCGGGACTAGCGGGAGTATCTTACTTC. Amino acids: CASSLAGLAGVSYF.

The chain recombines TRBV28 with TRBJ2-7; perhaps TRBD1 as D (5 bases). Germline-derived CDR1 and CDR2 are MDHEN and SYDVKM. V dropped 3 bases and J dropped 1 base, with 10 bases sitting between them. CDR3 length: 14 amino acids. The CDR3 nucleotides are TGTGCCAGCAGTTTGACAGTACAATCCTACGAGCAGTACTTC. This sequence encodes CASSLTVQSYEQYF.

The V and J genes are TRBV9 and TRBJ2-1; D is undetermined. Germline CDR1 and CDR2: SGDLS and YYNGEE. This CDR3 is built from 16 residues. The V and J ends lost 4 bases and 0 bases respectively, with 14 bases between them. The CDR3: CASSPRSLSSYNEQFF. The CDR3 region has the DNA TGTGCCAGCAGCCCCCGCTCCCTCAGCTCCTACAATGAGCAGTTCTTC.

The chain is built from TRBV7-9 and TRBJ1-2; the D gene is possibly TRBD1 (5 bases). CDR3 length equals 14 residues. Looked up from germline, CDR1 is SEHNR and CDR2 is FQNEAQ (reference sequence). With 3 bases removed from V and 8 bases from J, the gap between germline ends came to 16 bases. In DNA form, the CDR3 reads TGTGCCAGCAGCTTCGGCGGGCCGGGGGGAGGCTACACCTTC. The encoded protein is CASSFGGPGGGYTF.

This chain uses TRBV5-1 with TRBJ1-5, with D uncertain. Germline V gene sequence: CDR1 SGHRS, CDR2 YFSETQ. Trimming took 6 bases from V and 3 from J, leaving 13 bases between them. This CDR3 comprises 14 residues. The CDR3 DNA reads TGCGCCAGCAACTCCCCACGTCCCAATCAGCCCCAGCATTTT. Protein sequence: CASNSPRPNQPQHF.

The chain's CDR3 is CATSVQGSRQPQHF. In DNA, the CDR3 is TGTGCCACCAGTGTCCAGGGTTCTCGTCAGCCCCAGCATTTT. This sequence joins TRBV24-1 and TRBJ1-5; TRBD1 is a possible D gene (5 bases). Germline V lookup: CDR1 KGHDR, CDR2 SFDVKD. The CDR3 runs 14 residues. V was clipped by 5 bases and J by 6 bases, with 13 bases between them.

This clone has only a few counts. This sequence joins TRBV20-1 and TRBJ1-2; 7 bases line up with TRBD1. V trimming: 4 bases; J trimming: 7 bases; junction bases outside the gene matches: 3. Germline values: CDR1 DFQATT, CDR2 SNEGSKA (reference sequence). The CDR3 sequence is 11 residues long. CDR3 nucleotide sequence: TGCAGTGCTACGAACAGGGGTGGCTACACCTTC. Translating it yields CSATNRGGYTF.

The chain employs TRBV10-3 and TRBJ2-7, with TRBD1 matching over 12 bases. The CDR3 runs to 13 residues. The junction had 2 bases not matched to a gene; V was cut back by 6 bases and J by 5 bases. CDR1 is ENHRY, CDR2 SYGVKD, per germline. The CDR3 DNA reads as TGTGCCATCAGGGGACAGGGGGCGGACGAGCAGTACTTC. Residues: CAIRGQGADEQYF.

CDR3 amino acids: CASTPAGTAYSNQPQHF. The CDR3 nucleotides are TGTGCCAGCACCCCGGCCGGGACAGCATATAGCAATCAGCCCCAGCATTTT. The chain uses TRBV28 and TRBJ1-5, with 7 bases aligning to TRBD1. Looked up from germline, CDR1 is MDHEN and CDR2 is SYDVKM. The V segment lost 7 bases and the J segment 0 bases; nucleotides outside the gene matches: 12. The CDR3 spans 17 residues.

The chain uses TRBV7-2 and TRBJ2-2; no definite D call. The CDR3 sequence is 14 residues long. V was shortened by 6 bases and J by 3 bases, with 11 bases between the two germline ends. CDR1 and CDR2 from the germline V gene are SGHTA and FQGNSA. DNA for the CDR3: TGTGCCAGCAGTCCGGTCGTGGACACCGGGGAGCTGTTTTTT. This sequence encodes CASSPVVDTGELFF.

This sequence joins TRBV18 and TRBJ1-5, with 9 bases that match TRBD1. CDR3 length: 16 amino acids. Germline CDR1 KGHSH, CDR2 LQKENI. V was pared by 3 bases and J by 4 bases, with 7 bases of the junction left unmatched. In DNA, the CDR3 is TGTGCCAGCTCACCGGAGACAGGGGGAGGTAATCAGCCCCAGCATTTT. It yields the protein CASSPETGGGNQPQHF. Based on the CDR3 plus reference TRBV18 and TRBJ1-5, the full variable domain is NAGVMQNPRHLVRRRGQEARLRCSPMKGHSHVYWYRQLPEEGLKFMVYLQKENIIDESGMPKERFSAEFPKEGPSILRIQQVVRGDSAAYFCASSPETGGGNQPQHFGDGTRLSIL.

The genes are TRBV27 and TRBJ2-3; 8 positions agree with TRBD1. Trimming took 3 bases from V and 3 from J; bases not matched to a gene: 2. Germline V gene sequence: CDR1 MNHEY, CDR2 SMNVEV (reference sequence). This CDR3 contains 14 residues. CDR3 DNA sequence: TGTGCCAGCAGTTTCAGGGGGCCGACAGATACGCAGTATTTT. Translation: CASSFRGPTDTQYF.

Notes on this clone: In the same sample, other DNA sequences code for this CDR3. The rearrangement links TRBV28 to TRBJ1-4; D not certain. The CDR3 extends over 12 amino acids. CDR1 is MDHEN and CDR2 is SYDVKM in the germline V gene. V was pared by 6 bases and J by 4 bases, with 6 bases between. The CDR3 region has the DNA TGTGCCAGCAGGCTACGTAATGAAAAACTGTTTTTT. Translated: CASRLRNEKLFF. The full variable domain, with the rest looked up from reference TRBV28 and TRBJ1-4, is DVKVTQSSRYLVKRTGEKVFLECVQDMDHENMFWYRQDPGLGLRLIYFSYDVKMKEKGDIPEGYSVSREKKERFSLILESASTNQTSMYLCASRLRNEKLFFGSGTQLSVL.

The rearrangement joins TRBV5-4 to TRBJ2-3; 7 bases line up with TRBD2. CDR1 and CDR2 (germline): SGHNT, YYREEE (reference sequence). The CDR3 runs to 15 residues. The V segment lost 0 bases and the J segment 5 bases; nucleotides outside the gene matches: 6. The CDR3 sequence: CASSLGGGGGDTQYF. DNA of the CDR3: TGTGCCAGCAGCTTGGGGGGAGGCGGGGGAGATACGCAGTATTTT.

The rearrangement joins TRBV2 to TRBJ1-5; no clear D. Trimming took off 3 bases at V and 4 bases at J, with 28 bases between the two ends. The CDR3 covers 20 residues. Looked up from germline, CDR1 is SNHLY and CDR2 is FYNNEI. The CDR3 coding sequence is TGTGCCAGCAGTGATCGGGCAGGTGGTCGGATCACCCGGGGTAATCAGCCCCAGCATTTT. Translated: CASSDRAGGRITRGNQPQHF.

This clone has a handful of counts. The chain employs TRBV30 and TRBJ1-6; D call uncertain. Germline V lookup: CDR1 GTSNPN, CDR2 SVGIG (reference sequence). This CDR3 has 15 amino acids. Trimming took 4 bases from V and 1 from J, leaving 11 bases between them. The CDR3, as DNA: TGTGCCTGGACCCGGAGGGCTTCCTATAATTCACCCCTCCACTTT. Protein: CAWTRRASYNSPLHF.

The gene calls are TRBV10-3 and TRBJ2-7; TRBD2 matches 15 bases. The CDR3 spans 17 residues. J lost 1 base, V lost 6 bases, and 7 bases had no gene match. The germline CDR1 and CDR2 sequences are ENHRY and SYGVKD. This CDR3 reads CAIRVGLAGGPSYEQYF. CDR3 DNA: TGTGCCATCAGAGTTGGACTAGCGGGAGGGCCATCCTACGAGCAGTACTTC.

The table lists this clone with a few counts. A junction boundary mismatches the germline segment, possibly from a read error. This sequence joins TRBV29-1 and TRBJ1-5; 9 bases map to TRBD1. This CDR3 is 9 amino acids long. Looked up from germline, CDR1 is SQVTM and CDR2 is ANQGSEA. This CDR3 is CSVDGDRDF. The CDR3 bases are TGCAGCGTGGATGGGGACAGGGACTTT.

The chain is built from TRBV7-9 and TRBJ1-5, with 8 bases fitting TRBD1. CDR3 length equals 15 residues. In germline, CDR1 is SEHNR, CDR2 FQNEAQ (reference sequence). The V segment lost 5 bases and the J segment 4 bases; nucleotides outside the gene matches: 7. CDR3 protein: CASSRAGGYNQPQHF. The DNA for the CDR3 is TGTGCCAGCAGCAGAGCAGGGGGCTATAATCAGCCCCAGCATTTT.

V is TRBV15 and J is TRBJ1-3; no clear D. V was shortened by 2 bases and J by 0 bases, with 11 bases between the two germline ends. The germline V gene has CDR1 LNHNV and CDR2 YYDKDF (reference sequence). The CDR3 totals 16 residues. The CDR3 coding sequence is TGTGCCACCAGCAGATTGAAGAGGAGCTCTGGAAACACCATATATTTT. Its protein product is CATSRLKRSSGNTIYF.

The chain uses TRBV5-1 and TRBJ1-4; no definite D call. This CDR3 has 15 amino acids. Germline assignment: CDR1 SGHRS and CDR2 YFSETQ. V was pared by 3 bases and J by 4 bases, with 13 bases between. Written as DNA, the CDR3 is TGCGCCAGCAGCTCTCCCGAGGAGATTAATGAAAAACTGTTTTTT. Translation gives CASSSPEEINEKLFF.

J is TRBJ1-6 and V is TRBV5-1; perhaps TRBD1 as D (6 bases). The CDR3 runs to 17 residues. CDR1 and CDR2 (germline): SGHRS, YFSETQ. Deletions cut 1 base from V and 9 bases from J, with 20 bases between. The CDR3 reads CASSLSIGGGYGSPLHF. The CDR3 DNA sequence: TGCGCCAGCAGCTTGAGTATTGGGGGCGGCTATGGTTCACCCCTCCACTTT.

This chain's CDR3 is CASSFRPLTEGNTIYF. Here the CDR3 DNA reads TGCGCCAGCAGCTTCCGGCCCCTCACGGAGGGAAACACCATATATTTT. The V and J genes are TRBV5-1 and TRBJ1-3; D gene ambiguous. Trimming shortened V by 2 bases and J by 4 bases, and 16 bases separated the two germline ends. The CDR3 loop spans 16 amino acids. Germline V gene lookup returns CDR1 SGHRS and CDR2 YFSETQ. Supplemented by reference TRBV5-1 and TRBJ1-3, the full variable domain reads KAGVTQTPRYLIKTRGQQVTLSCSPISGHRSVSWYQQTPGQGLQFLFEYFSETQRNKGNFPGRFSGRQFSNSRSEMNVSTLELGDSALYLCASSFRPLTEGNTIYFGEGSWLTVV.

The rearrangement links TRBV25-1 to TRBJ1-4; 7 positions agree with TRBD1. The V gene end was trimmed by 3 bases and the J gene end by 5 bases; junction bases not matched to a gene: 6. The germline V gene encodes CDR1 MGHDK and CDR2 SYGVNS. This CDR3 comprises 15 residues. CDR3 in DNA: TGTGCCAGCAGTGAGCCGACAGGGATGAATGAAAAACTGTTTTTT. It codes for CASSEPTGMNEKLFF.